A selection of T cell receptor beta chains follows, all from one sample in a study of blood T cell repertoires in COVID-19. The method was immunoSEQ multiplex PCR; TCRdb's version includes in-frame clones alone and lacks a portion of them. The profile shows tens of thousands of clones, around 87% of them singletons. The sequenced sample consisted of peripheral blood. Receptors were obtained from a woman at least 80 years old with COVID-19, enrolled during active disease. Each CDR3 is given with its conserved first and last residue. The D gene is left open where the match is weak. Not all rows give a size; the values are once, few, many and, for expanded clones, a class.

d_gene,j_gene,abundance,v_gene,CDR3aa,CDR3nt
-,TRBJ2-2,-,TRBV4-1,CASSQEVQNTGELFF,TGCGCCAGCAGCCAAGAGGTACAGAACACCGGGGAGCTGTTTTTT
-,TRBJ1-4,-,TRBV12-1,CASSPNDSYPTNEKLFF,TGTGCCAGCAGCCCGAACGACAGCTATCCAACTAATGAAAAACTGTTTTTT
-,TRBJ2-7,-,TRBV7-9,CASSLSGPPDAQYF,TGTGCCAGCAGCCTTAGCGGCCCTCCGGACGCGCAGTACTTC
TRBD1,TRBJ1-1,-,TRBV4-1,CASSQDAGTGGGGTEAFF,TGCGCCAGCAGCCAAGATGCCGGGACAGGGGGCGGGGGCACTGAAGCTTTCTTT
TRBD1,TRBJ2-7,-,TRBV24-1,CATSDPGQGVSEQYF,TGTGCCACCAGTGACCCGGGACAGGGCGTGAGTGAGCAGTACTTC
TRBD1,TRBJ1-5,-,TRBV18,CASSPRDRGFRNQPQHF,TGTGCCAGCTCACCTCGGGACAGGGGCTTTCGCAATCAGCCCCAGCATTTT
-,TRBJ1-2,few,TRBV5-1,CASSEGQLNYGYTF,TGCGCCAGCAGCGAAGGACAGTTAAACTATGGCTACACCTTC
TRBD2,TRBJ2-3,-,TRBV18,CASSPRLAGRADTQYF,TGTGCCAGCTCACCGCGACTAGCGGGGAGGGCAGATACGCAGTATTTT
-,TRBJ1-1,few,TRBV6-4,CASSDQTGFEAFF,TGTGCCAGCAGTGACCAGACAGGATTTGAAGCTTTCTTT
TRBD2,TRBJ2-2,-,TRBV27,CASSPGLANTGELFF,TGTGCCAGCAGTCCGGGACTAGCGAACACCGGGGAGCTGTTTTTT
TRBD1,TRBJ1-2,-,TRBV19,CASSIGRGTANYGYTF,TGTGCCAGTAGTATAGGAAGAGGGACAGCTAACTATGGCTACACCTTC
TRBD2,TRBJ2-2,few,TRBV7-9,CASSSPTAGGRGTGELFF,TGTGCCAGCAGCTCACCGACGGCGGGGGGCCGGGGCACCGGGGAGCTGTTTTTT
-,TRBJ1-3,-,TRBV27,CASSLSPVSGNTIYF,TGTGCCAGCAGTTTATCACCGGTCTCCGGAAACACCATATATTTT
-,TRBJ2-7,once,TRBV7-9,CASSRDSFQGEQYF,TGTGCCAGCAGTCGAGACAGTTTTCAAGGCGAGCAGTACTTC
TRBD1,TRBJ1-2,-,TRBV18,CASSPPATGGNYGYTF,TGTGCCAGCTCACCACCTGCGACAGGGGGCAACTATGGCTACACCTTC
-,TRBJ1-4,-,TRBV30,CAWSDRNPATNEKLFF,TGTGCCTGGAGTGACAGGAACCCGGCAACTAATGAAAAACTGTTTTTT
TRBD1,TRBJ1-2,-,TRBV19,CASRDRGRSDGYTF,TGTGCCAGTAGGGACAGGGGGCGATCGGATGGCTACACCTTC
-,TRBJ1-5,once,TRBV6-1,CASSLKGNQPQHF,TGTGCCAGCAGTTTGAAGGGGAATCAGCCCCAGCATTTT
-,TRBJ2-1,-,TRBV19,CASRTAASYNEQFF,TGTGCCAGTCGAACAGCGGCGTCCTACAATGAGCAGTTCTTC
-,TRBJ2-2,-,TRBV9,CASSVISGTVPGELFF,TGTGCCAGCAGCGTAATAAGCGGAACTGTGCCCGGGGAGCTGTTTTTT
-,TRBJ1-4,-,TRBV2,CASRGFANEKLFF,TGTGCCTCACGAGGGTTCGCTAATGAAAAACTGTTTTTT
-,TRBJ1-4,-,TRBV7-9,CASSNDPVTRRNEKLFF,TGTGCCAGCAGCAACGACCCTGTGACACGCAGAAATGAAAAACTGTTTTTT
-,TRBJ2-7,-,TRBV28,CASSFLRGPYEQYF,TGTGCCAGCAGTTTTCTTAGGGGCCCCTACGAGCAGTACTTC
TRBD1,TRBJ2-1,-,TRBV5-1,CASSLRWDRDAEQFF,TGCGCCAGCAGCTTAAGGTGGGACAGGGATGCTGAGCAGTTCTTC
-,TRBJ1-2,-,TRBV12-3/TRBV12-4,CASIPTGYYGYTF,TGTGCCAGCATTCCGACAGGTTACTATGGCTACACCTTC
TRBD2,TRBJ2-7,-,TRBV2,CASRAGLAGNTYEQYF,TGTGCCAGCAGGGCCGGACTAGCGGGGAATACCTACGAGCAGTACTTC
TRBD1,TRBJ2-5,-,TRBV9,CASSARGQGAGETQYF,TGTGCCAGCAGCGCCCGGGGACAGGGGGCAGGGGAGACCCAGTACTTC
TRBD2,TRBJ2-1,-,TRBV4-1,CARTPGGGGAYNEQFF,TGCGCCCGCACCCCGGGGGGCGGGGGGGCCTACAATGAGCAGTTCTTC
TRBD1,TRBJ1-4,few,TRBV7-9,CASSERRGREKLFF,TGTGCCAGCAGCGAACGCAGGGGGCGAGAAAAACTGTTTTTT
TRBD1,TRBJ2-5,-,TRBV6-6,CASSYRDSIHQETQYF,TGTGCCAGCAGTTACCGGGACAGCATCCACCAAGAGACCCAGTACTTC
-,TRBJ1-2,-,TRBV13,CASSLDTTVGHGYTF,TGTGCCAGCAGCTTAGACACGACAGTGGGCCATGGCTACACCTTC
TRBD1,TRBJ1-2,-,TRBV5-1,CASQIGGQGAAYGYTF,TGCGCCAGCCAAATAGGGGGACAGGGGGCAGCCTATGGCTACACCTTC
TRBD2,TRBJ2-5,-,TRBV5-1,CASSLTSGGGTQYF,TGCGCCAGCAGCTTGACTAGCGGGGGTGGGACCCAGTACTTC
TRBD1,TRBJ1-1,-,TRBV5-1,CASSFRTGGLTEAFF,TGCGCCAGCAGCTTCCGGACAGGGGGCTTGACTGAAGCTTTCTTT
-,TRBJ2-2,-,TRBV7-3,CASSLGRGTPGELFF,TGTGCCAGCAGCTTAGGACGGGGGACCCCCGGGGAGCTGTTTTTT
TRBD1,TRBJ1-1,-,TRBV19,CASSSDRVTEAFF,TGTGCCAGTAGTTCCGACAGGGTCACTGAAGCTTTCTTT
-,TRBJ2-1,-,TRBV2,CASNPSVSSYNEQFF,TGTGCCAGCAACCCTAGCGTTAGCTCCTACAATGAGCAGTTCTTC
TRBD1,TRBJ2-7,-,TRBV15,CATSRGTGGGSYEQYF,TGTGCCACCAGCCGTGGGACAGGGGGCGGGTCCTACGAGCAGTACTTC
TRBD2,TRBJ2-4,-,TRBV11-2,CASSRNGGGNIQYF,TGTGCCAGCAGCCGTAACGGGGGGGGAAACATTCAGTACTTC
TRBD2,TRBJ2-3,-,TRBV9,CASSVAWGLADTDTQYF,TGTGCCAGCAGCGTAGCATGGGGACTAGCGGATACAGATACGCAGTATTTT
TRBD1,TRBJ1-1,-,TRBV19,CASSIVVGQMNTEAFF,TGTGCCAGTAGTATCGTTGTGGGACAGATGAACACTGAAGCTTTCTTT
-,TRBJ2-5,-,TRBV5-8,CADSRQYQETQYF,TGTGCCGACTCACGACAGTATCAAGAGACCCAGTACTTC
TRBD1,TRBJ2-1,-,TRBV19,CASSTQGAGYNEQFF,TGTGCCAGTAGTACGCAGGGGGCAGGGTACAATGAGCAGTTCTTC
-,TRBJ2-5,-,TRBV27,CASSLSRSEETQYF,TGTGCCAGCAGTTTATCGAGGTCGGAAGAGACCCAGTACTTC
-,TRBJ1-1,-,TRBV18,CASSHRTAMNTEAFF,TGTGCCAGCTCACACAGGACCGCTATGAACACTGAAGCTTTCTTT
-,TRBJ2-7,-,TRBV23-1,CASKGRATYEQYF,TGCGCCAGCAAAGGCAGGGCCACCTACGAGCAGTACTTC
-,TRBJ1-2,once,TRBV14,CASSQEQINYGYTF,TGTGCCAGCAGCCAAGAACAGATCAACTATGGCTACACCTTC
TRBD2,TRBJ2-7,-,TRBV2,CASSAGLAASYEQYF,TGTGCCAGCAGTGCAGGACTAGCGGCCTCCTACGAGCAGTACTTC
-,TRBJ1-1,-,TRBV27,CASRWATEAFF,TGTGCCAGCAGGTGGGCCACTGAAGCTTTCTTT
-,TRBJ1-1,-,TRBV3-1/TRBV3-2,CASSDGGVNTEAFF,TGTGCCAGCAGCGACGGGGGGGTGAACACTGAAGCTTTCTTT
TRBD1,TRBJ1-4,-,TRBV5-1,CASSRDSTSTNEKLFF,TGCGCCAGCAGCCGGGACAGTACTTCAACTAATGAAAAACTGTTTTTT
-,TRBJ1-2,-,TRBV14,CASSQAGLGYTF,TGTGCCAGCAGCCAAGCGGGTCTTGGCTACACCTTC
-,TRBJ2-7,-,TRBV28,CASSLTVSAYEQYF,TGTGCCAGCAGTTTGACAGTCTCGGCCTACGAGCAGTACTTC